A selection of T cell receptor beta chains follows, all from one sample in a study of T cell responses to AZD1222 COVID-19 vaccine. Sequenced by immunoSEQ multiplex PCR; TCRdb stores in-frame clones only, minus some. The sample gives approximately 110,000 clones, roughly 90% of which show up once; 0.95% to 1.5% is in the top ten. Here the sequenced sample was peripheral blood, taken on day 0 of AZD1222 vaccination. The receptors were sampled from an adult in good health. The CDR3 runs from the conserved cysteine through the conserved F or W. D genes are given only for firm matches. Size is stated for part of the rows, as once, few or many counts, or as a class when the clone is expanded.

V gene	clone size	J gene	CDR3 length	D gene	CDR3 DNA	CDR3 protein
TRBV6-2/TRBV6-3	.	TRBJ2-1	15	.	TGTGCCAGCAGTTACTTTGGGAGCAGCGTCAATGAGCAGTTCTTC	CASSYFGSSVNEQFF
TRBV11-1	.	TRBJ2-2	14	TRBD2	TGTGCCAGCAGCTCCAGACTAGCCACCGGGGAGCTGTTTTTT	CASSSRLATGELFF
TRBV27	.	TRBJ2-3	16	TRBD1	TGTGCCAGCAGTTTTTGGGGACAGGGGCGCACAGATACGCAGTATTTT	CASSFWGQGRTDTQYF
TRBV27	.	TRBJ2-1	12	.	TGTGCCAGCAGTTTCGGTAGGGATGAGCAGTTCTTC	CASSFGRDEQFF
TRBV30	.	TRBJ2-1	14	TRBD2	TGTGCCTGGAGTGGAGGACTAGGGGCCAATGAGCAGTTCTTC	CAWSGGLGANEQFF
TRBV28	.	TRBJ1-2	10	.	TGTGCCAGCAGTTCACGGGGCTACACCTTC	CASSSRGYTF
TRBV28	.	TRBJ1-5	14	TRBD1	TGTGCCAGTAGACAGGGGGCTGCCGCCCAGCCCCAGCATTTT	CASRQGAAAQPQHF
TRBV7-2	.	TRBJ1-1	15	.	TGTGCCAGCAGCTTCTTCCTAGGTGGGAACACTGAAGCTTTCTTT	CASSFFLGGNTEAFF
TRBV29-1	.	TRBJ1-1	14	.	TGCAGCGTTGAAGTAAGAGGGGCGAACACTGAAGCTTTCTTT	CSVEVRGANTEAFF
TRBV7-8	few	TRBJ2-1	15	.	TGTGCCAGCAGCTTACTTCGGCCGGGGGTCGATGAGCAGTTCTTC	CASSLLRPGVDEQFF
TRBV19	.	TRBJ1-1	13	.	TGTGCCAGTAGTATCCGGATGAACACTGAAGCTTTCTTT	CASSIRMNTEAFF
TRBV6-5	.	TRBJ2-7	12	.	TGTGCCAGCACCGAACAGGGCTACGAGCAGTACTTC	CASTEQGYEQYF
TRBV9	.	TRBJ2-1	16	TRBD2	TGTGCCAGCAGCTCGCGACTAGCGGGAGCGGGGGATGAGCAGTTCTTC	CASSSRLAGAGDEQFF
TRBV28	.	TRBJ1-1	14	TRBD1	TGTGCCAGCAGTCCACAGGGGCTAAACACTGAAGCTTTCTTT	CASSPQGLNTEAFF
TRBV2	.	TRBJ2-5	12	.	TGTGCCAGCAAGGGGGGCAGAGAGACCCAGTACTTC	CASKGGRETQYF
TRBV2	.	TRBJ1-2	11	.	TGTGCCAGGGCCCCTAACTATGGCTACACCTTC	CARAPNYGYTF
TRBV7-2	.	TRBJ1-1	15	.	TGTGCCAGCAGCTTAACCCGGCAGGGCTCGGGGGAAGCTTTCTTT	CASSLTRQGSGEAFF
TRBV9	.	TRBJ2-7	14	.	TGTGCCAGCAGCGTAGACGGGCAAAATGGGCGAAGGTACTTC	CASSVDGQNGRRYF
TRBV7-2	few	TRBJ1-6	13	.	TGTGCCAGAAGGGACGGAGACGGATCACCCCTCCACTTT	CARRDGDGSPLHF
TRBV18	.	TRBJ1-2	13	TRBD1	TGTGCCAGCACAGGGACAGACGGCTATGGCTACACCTTC	CASTGTDGYGYTF
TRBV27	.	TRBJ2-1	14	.	TGTGCCAGCAGTTTATACCCTACCAGTAATGAGCAGTTCTTC	CASSLYPTSNEQFF
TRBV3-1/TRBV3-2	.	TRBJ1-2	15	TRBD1	TGTGCCAGCAGGCCAACCACAGGGGGAGTCTATGGCTACACCTTC	CASRPTTGGVYGYTF
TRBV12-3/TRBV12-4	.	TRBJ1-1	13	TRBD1	TGTGCCAGCAGTTTAGGGACAGGGACTGAAGCTTTCTTT	CASSLGTGTEAFF
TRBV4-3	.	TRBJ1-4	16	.	TGCGCCAGCAGCCAAGACAGGAGTGCAACTAATGAAAAACTGTTTTTT	CASSQDRSATNEKLFF